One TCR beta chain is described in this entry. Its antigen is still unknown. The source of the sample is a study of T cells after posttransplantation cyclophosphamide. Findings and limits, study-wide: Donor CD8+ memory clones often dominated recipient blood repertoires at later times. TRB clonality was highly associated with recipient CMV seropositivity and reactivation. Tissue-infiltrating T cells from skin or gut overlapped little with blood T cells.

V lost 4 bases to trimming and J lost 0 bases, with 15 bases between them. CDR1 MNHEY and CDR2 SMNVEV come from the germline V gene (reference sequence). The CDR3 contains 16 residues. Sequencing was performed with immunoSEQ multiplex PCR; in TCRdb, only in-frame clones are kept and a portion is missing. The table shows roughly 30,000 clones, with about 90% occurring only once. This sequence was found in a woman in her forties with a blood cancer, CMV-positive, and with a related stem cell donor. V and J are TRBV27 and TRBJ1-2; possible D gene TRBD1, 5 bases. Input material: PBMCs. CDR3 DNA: TGTGCCAGCAGTTCAGGAAGGGGTGGGACTAACTATGGCTACACCTTC. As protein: CASSSGRGGTNYGYTF.